These 7 T cell receptor beta chains were sequenced from one sample in a study of technical replicates of blood from a few donors. Profiling relied on immunoSEQ multiplex PCR, and the TCRdb table lists in-frame clones only, not all of them. The sample lists about 83,000 clones; about 92% were seen once. The sequenced material came from T cells isolated from PBMCs. The receptor set was obtained from a human donor in good health.

The chain has TRBV18 and TRBJ2-5; D is possibly TRBD2 (5 bases). The germline V gene has CDR1 KGHSH and CDR2 LQKENI. Trimming removed 2 bases from V and 5 bases from J, with 12 bases in between. CDR3 size: 14 residues. In DNA form, the CDR3 reads TGTGCCAGCTCACCAAGGGAGCTGGGTGAGACCCAGTACTTC. Amino acids: CASSPRELGETQYF.

This clone appeared a single time. The J gene is TRBJ1-1, the V gene TRBV7-2; the D is unclear. CDR1 SGHTA and CDR2 FQGNSA come from the germline V gene. V lost 6 bases and J 6 bases, leaving 11 bases between the germline ends. The CDR3 runs 12 residues. CDR3 in amino acids: CASSRLNAEAFF. Here the CDR3 DNA reads TGTGCCAGCAGTCGACTCAATGCTGAAGCTTTCTTT.

V gene TRBV10-2 combines with J gene TRBJ2-7, with 10 bases aligning to TRBD2. CDR1 and CDR2 from the germline V gene are WSHSY and SAAADI. The CDR3 has 13 residues. The junction had 3 bases not matched to a gene; V was cut back by 5 bases and J by 5 bases. The CDR3: CASSWTSGDEQYF. As DNA, the CDR3 is TGCGCCAGCAGTTGGACTAGCGGCGACGAGCAGTACTTC.

The rearrangement links TRBV6-5 to TRBJ2-1; TRBD1 matches 7 bases. Looked up from germline, CDR1 is MNHEY and CDR2 is SVGAGI. V was pared by 6 bases and J by 10 bases, with 6 bases of the junction left unmatched. There are 12 residues in the CDR3. This CDR3 reads CASSEGAREQFF. CDR3 bases: TGTGCCAGCAGCGAGGGGGCTCGAGAGCAGTTCTTC.

The chain is built from TRBV29-1 and TRBJ2-7; D is possibly TRBD1 (6 bases). V gave up 1 base and J gave up 2 bases, with 18 bases separating them. The CDR3 contains 16 residues. CDR1 and CDR2 from the germline V gene are SQVTM and ANQGSEA. The CDR3 DNA reads TGCAGCGTTGAAGGTATCGTGGACAGTCCGCCCTACGAGCAGTACTTC. This encodes CSVEGIVDSPPYEQYF.

The chain has TRBV4-1 and TRBJ2-1; 7 bases agree with TRBD2. With 4 bases clipped from V and 1 base from J, the junction kept 7 bases outside the gene matches. The CDR3 has 16 amino acids. Germline V gene data show CDR1 as MGHRA and CDR2 as YSYEKL. CDR3 bases: TGCGCCAGCAGCCCTCTTGGGGGAGGGTCCTACAATGAGCAGTTCTTC. It encodes CASSPLGGGSYNEQFF.

The V and J genes are TRBV28 and TRBJ1-2; 7 nucleotides match TRBD1. V shed 5 bases and J 0 bases; nucleotides not matched to a gene: 9. CDR1 is MDHEN and CDR2 is SYDVKM in the germline V gene. The CDR3 runs 16 residues. CDR3 loop: CASSEAGTEPNYGYTF. CDR3 coding DNA: TGTGCCAGCAGTGAGGCCGGGACAGAGCCTAACTATGGCTACACCTTC.